Reported below is one T cell receptor (beta chain). The clone's antigen remains unknown. Base qualities were left out, and no much larger clone turns up one base away. V and J are truncated by 4 bases and 6 bases respectively, leaving an intervening sequence of 25 bases. Its CDR3 holds 17 amino acids, cysteine through phenylalanine. CDR3 DNA only is kept here, 51 bases in frame from base 1. The germline V gene (reference sequence) gives CDR1 as DFQATT and CDR2 as SNEGSKA. These data belong to a study of identical twins (dated by TCRdb to the mid-2010s). Study-wide context: To test whether fetal clonotypes persist, the study used deep sequencing on TCR alpha and beta repertoires from monozygotic twins, unrelated adults of various ages, and cord blood. To rule out contamination, replicate twin experiments were performed at different times with different library preparation protocols.

Overall results and qualifications from the work: In monozygotic twins, out-of-frame TCR alpha sharing was systematically underestimated by recombination models, although the models agreed with sharing between unrelated individuals. A weaker excess of twin sharing was found in beta out-of-frame sequences because the signal-to-noise ratio was lowered by fewer shared sequences. Compared with coincidental sharing between unrelated individuals, out-of-frame TCR alpha sequences shared between twins showed an excess of sequences with low generation probability. Invariant T cells such as MAIT and iNKT could partly confound zero-insertion analyses, although diverse VJ usage argued against such confounding for most clonotypes. Conclusions relied on cross-sectional statistical analysis, since the same donors could not be followed over many years. Fewer insertions were carried by abundant cord blood beta clonotypes, a similar but weaker trend appeared in young adult naive repertoires, and no such trend appeared in memory repertoires.

All donors were healthy Caucasians. Three pairs of female monozygotic twins, all aged roughly 18 to 29 years, were included in the twin cohort. Positive isolation kits from Invitrogen were used to isolate the CD4+ and CD8+ T cell populations. Libraries were built with 5' RACE. Reads for this sample came from an Illumina HiSeq 2000. A universal primer binding site was added through template switching, and the final cDNA carried a unique molecular identifier so that TCR cDNA molecules could be counted accurately. Specific primers in the conserved constant-segment region were used to synthesize first-strand cDNA for TCR alpha and beta chains. To control for contamination, every cDNA library was double barcoded, receiving both a SMART-Mk sample barcode and Illumina barcodes. TruSeq adapter sequences and Illumina sample barcodes were added in two successive PCR steps. TCR alpha and beta cDNA libraries were sequenced on the Illumina HiSeq platform with custom primers. Concerning the study's data processing: Unique molecular identifiers were extracted from raw reads with MiGEC, and CDR3 positions were determined with MiXCR. For each individual, recombination models were inferred using an EM algorithm with the repgenHMM and IGoR tools. The analysis of shared clonotypes was done with the tcR package in R, with sharing normalized by the product of cloneset sizes. To study raw recombination without the effects of thymic and clonal selection, out-of-frame nonproductive sequences were analyzed. The raw public data were reprocessed by TCRdb itself: fastp quality trimming at Q25, MiXCR clonotype calling, in-frame beta chains only. Here each entry gathers all rows of one CDR3 protein and keeps the most common genes and DNA. Clone size and V and J calls follow TCRdb, not the original study. Present in this sample are just over 500,000 distinct CDR3 sequences, 22% of which were seen just once. The ten largest account for 0.91% of the sample.

These data were likewise used in another study, on T cells expressing NK-cell markers. Per that second paper: Three sorted T-cell subsets (CD3+CD56+NKG2C+, CD3+CD56+NKG2C- and CD3+CD56-NKG2C+) from several donors had their TCR beta-chain repertoires profiled. Among the eight sequenced donors, only one was HCMV-seronegative, while the other seven were HCMV-seropositive. In several experiments an anti-gammadeltaTCR antibody was added to restrict sorting to alphabetaTCR-expressing T cells. In more than five donors, the dominant CD3+CD56+NKG2C+ clonotypes ranked among the top 10 CD8+ clonotypes, making up 1.0-7.0% of CD8+ T cells. Those dominant clonotypes were again the most abundant among CD3+CD56-NKG2C+ cells in a handful of donors, at roughly 25-60.1%. It remained unclear whether the expanded NKG2C-expressing T cell clones were specific for HCMV antigens. The study sequenced eight donors, all healthy volunteers chosen at random: three men and five women. To determine HCMV serostatus, a commercial ELISA kit was used to detect HCMV-specific IgG in serum. MIGEC was used to demultiplex reads and group reads by UMI, and MiTCR was used to assemble and quantify clonotypes. Only TCR cDNA sequences supported by at least two reads were kept to exclude erroneous sequences. The tcR package was used for downstream repertoire analysis, with clonotypes matched between fractions based on CDR3 nucleotide sequence plus V segment. VDJmatch was used to annotate antigen specificity against VDJdb, with one amino acid substitution allowed in CDR3.

The TCR was taken from a young woman in good health. The chain is encoded by TRBV20-1 joined to TRBJ2-1; TRBD1 is a weak D gene call, 7 bases matching. Sequences were obtained from CD4+ T cells sorted from blood. The CDR3 region has the sequence CSAMDLIAAPGGNEQFF. In nucleotides, the sequence is TGCAGTGCTATGGACCTGATAGCGGCCCCAGGGGGCAATGAGCAGTTCTTC.